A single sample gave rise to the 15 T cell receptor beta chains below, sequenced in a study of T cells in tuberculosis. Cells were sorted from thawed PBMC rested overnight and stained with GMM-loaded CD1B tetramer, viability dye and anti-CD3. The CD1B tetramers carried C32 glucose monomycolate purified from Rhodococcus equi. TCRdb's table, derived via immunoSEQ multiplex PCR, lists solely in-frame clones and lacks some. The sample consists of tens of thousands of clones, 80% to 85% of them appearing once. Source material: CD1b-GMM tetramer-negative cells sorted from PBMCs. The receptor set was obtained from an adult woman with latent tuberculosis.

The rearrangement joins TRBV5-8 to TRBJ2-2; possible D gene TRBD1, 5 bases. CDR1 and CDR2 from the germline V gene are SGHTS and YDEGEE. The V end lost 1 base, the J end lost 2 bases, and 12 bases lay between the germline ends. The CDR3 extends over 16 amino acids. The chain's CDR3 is CASSLFQGINTGELFF. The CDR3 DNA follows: TGTGCCAGCAGCTTGTTCCAGGGAATCAACACCGGGGAGCTGTTTTTT.

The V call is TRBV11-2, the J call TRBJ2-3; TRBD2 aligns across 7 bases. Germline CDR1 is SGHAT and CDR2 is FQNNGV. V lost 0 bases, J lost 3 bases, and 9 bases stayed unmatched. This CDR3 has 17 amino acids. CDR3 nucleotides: TGTGCCAGCAGCTTAGATCTTTCGGGAGGAGGGACAGATACGCAGTATTTT. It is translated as CASSLDLSGGGTDTQYF.

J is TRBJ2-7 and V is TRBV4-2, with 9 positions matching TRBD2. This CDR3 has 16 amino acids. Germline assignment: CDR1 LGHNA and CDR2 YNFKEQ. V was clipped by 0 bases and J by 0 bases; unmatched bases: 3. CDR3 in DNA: TGTGCCAGCAGCCAAGATCTAGCGGGGAGCTCCTACGAGCAGTACTTC. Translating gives CASSQDLAGSSYEQYF.

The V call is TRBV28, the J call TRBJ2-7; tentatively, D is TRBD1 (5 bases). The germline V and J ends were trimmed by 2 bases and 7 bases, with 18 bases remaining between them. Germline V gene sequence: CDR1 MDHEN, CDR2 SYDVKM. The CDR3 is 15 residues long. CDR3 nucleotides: TGTGCCAGCAGTTTAGAGTTGCGGTCAGCAGGGGAGCAGTACTTC. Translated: CASSLELRSAGEQYF.

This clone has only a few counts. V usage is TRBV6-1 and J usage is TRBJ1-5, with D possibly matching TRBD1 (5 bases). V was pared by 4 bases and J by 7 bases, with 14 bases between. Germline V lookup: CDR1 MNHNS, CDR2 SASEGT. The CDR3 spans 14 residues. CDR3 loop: CASSAGRGLQPQHF. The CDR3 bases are TGTGCCAGCAGTGCCGGGAGGGGACTACAGCCCCAGCATTTT.

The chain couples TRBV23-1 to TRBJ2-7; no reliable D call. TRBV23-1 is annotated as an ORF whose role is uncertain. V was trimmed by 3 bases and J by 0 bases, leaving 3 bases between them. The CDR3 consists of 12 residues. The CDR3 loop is CASSQSSYEQYF. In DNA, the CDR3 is TGCGCCAGCAGTCAGAGCTCCTACGAGCAGTACTTC.

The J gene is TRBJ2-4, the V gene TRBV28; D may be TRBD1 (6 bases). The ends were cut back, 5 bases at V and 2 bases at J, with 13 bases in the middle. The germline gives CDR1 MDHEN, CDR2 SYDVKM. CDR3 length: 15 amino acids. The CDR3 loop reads CASSPSGATKNIQYF. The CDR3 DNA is TGTGCCAGCAGTCCATCAGGGGCTACCAAAAACATTCAGTACTTC.

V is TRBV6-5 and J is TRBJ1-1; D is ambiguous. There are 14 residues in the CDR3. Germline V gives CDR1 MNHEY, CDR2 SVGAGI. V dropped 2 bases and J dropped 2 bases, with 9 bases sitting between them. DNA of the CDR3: TGTGCCAGCAGTTACCGAGGGAAAAACACTGAAGCTTTCTTT. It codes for CASSYRGKNTEAFF.

The CDR3: CASSHGGGGYEQYF. The CDR3 DNA sequence: TGTGCCAGCAGCCACGGGGGGGGCGGGTACGAGCAGTACTTC. The chain couples TRBV6-6 to TRBJ2-7; 8 nucleotides line up with TRBD2. The CDR3 is 14 amino acids. Germline V gene data show CDR1 as MNHNY and CDR2 as SVGAGI (reference sequence). V lost 6 bases to trimming and J lost 4 bases; unmatched junction nucleotides: 8.

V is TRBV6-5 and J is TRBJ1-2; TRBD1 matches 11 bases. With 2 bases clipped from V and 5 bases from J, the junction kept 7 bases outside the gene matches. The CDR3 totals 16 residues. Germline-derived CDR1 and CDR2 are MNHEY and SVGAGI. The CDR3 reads CASSYISGTGGYGYTF. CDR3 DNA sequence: TGTGCCAGCAGTTACATCTCCGGGACAGGGGGGTATGGCTACACCTTC.

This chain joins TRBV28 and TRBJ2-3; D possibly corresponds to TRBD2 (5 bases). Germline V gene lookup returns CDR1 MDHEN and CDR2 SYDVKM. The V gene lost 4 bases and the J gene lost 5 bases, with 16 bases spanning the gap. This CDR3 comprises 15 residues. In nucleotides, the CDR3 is TGTGCCAGCAGTTCGGGGTTAGGTGGGGTAGATACGCAGTATTTT. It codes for CASSSGLGGVDTQYF. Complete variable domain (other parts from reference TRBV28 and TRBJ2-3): DVKVTQSSRYLVKRTGEKVFLECVQDMDHENMFWYRQDPGLGLRLIYFSYDVKMKEKGDIPEGYSVSREKKERFSLILESASTNQTSMYLCASSSGLGGVDTQYFGPGTRLTVL.

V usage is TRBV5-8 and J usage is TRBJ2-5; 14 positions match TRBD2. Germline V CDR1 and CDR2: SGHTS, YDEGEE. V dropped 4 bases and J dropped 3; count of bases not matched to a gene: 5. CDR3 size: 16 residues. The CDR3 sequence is CASSPGTSGGKETQYF. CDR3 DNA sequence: TGTGCCAGCAGCCCCGGGACTAGCGGGGGCAAAGAGACCCAGTACTTC. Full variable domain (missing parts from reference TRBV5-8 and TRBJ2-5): EAGVTQSPTHLIKTRGQQATLRCSPISGHTSVYWYQQALGLGLQFLLWYDEGEERNRGNFPPRFSGRQFPNYSSELNVNALELEDSALYLCASSPGTSGGKETQYFGPGTRLLVL.

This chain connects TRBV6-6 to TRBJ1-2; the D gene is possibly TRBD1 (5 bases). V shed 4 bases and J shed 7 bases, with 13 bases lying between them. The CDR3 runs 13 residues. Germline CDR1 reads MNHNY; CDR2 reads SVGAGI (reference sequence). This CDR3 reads CASSLDTVSGYTF. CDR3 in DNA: TGTGCCAGCAGTTTGGACACAGTCTCTGGCTACACCTTC.

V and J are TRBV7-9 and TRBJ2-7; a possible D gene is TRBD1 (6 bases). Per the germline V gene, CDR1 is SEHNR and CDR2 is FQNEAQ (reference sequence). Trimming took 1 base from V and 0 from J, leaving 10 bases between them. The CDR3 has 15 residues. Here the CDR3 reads CASSLVQGFSYEQYF. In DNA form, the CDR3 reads TGTGCCAGCAGCTTAGTCCAGGGGTTCTCCTACGAGCAGTACTTC.

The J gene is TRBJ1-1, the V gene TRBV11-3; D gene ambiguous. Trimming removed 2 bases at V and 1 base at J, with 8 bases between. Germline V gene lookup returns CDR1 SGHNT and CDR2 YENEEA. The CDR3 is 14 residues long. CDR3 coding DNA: TGTGCCAGCAGCTTAAGTACAGCGAACACTGAAGCTTTCTTT. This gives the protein CASSLSTANTEAFF. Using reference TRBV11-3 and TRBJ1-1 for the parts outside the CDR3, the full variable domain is EAGVVQSPRYKIIEKKQPVAFWCNPISGHNTLYWYLQNLGQGPELLIRYENEEAVDDSQLPKDRFSAERLKGVDSTLKIQPAELGDSAVYLCASSLSTANTEAFFGQGTRLTVV.